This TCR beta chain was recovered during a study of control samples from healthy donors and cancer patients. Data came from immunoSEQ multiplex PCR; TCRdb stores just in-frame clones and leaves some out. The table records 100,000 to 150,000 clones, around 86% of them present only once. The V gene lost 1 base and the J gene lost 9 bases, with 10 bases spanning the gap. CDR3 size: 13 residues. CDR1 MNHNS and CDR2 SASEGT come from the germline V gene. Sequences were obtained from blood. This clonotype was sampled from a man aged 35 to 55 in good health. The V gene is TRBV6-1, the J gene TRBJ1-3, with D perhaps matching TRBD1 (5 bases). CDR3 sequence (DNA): TGTGCCAGCAGTGAAGGGGGCAGGTTCACCATATATTTT. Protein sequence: CASSEGGRFTIYF.